This T cell receptor beta chain derives from a study of response to subunit inactivated influenza vaccine listed by TCRdb under 2018. Regarding the complete study: Deep quantitative T cell receptor repertoire profiling was used in the study to track responses to a trivalent subunit inactivated influenza vaccine. General study outcomes and caveats: According to the authors, only a limited number of new T cells may be recruited by each seasonal influenza vaccination.

Receptor libraries were prepared by RT-PCR. The sequencing machine was an Illumina HiSeq 2500. TCRdb passed the public sequencing reads through fastp at Q25 and MiXCR, retaining productive beta sequences. Identical CDR3 protein sequences are pooled into one entry, listed with their most common genes and DNA. The sample profile shows hundreds of thousands of distinct CDR3 sequences; approximately 17% of them were found once. The top ten hold approximately 11% of the sample. As regards this clonotype: The antigen this receptor binds is unknown. Base-call qualities are not available, and no considerably larger clone is one nucleotide away.

The CDR3 measures 16 amino acids from cysteine to phenylalanine. Only CDR3 DNA remains: 48 bases, in frame from the first base. From the germline V gene (reference sequence), CDR1 is LGHDT and CDR2 is YNNKEL. Trimming costs V 2 bases and J 0 bases, and their ends lie 13 bases apart. Here the chain combines TRBV3-1 and TRBJ1-1; the D segment could be TRBD1, given 6 matching bases. Sequenced material: PBMCs from blood, taken more than 4 days after vaccination. This sequence originates from a middle-aged man who received an inactivated influenza vaccine. Donor details come from another sample of the same person, matched by shared clones. The sequenced DNA: TGTGCCAGCAGCCAATCCCCGGGACAAATGAACACTGAAGCTTTCTTT. Translation gives CASSQSPGQMNTEAFF.